Below, one T cell receptor beta chain is given with its context. The assay was immunoSEQ multiplex PCR, and TCRdb's table has in-frame clones only and misses some. The repertoire consists of roughly 220,000 clones, with approximately 78% occurring once and the leading ten covering roughly 8.2%. The data originate from a study of blood T cell repertoires in COVID-19. Input material: peripheral blood. This clonotype was sampled from a woman of 80 years or more with COVID-19, enrolled during active disease.

CDR3 loop: CATQAAGSYNSPLHF. CDR3 sequence (DNA): TGTGCCACCCAGGCGGCGGGCTCCTATAATTCACCCCTCCACTTT. The V gene is TRBV18, the J gene TRBJ1-6, with D uncertain. Deletions cut 10 bases from V and 0 bases from J, with 13 bases between. From germline, CDR1 is KGHSH and CDR2 LQKENI. CDR3 size: 15 residues. Full variable domain (missing parts from reference TRBV18 and TRBJ1-6): NAGVMQNPRHLVRRRGQEARLRCSPMKGHSHVYWYRQLPEEGLKFMVYLQKENIIDESGMPKERFSAEFPKEGPSILRIQQVVRGDSAAYFCATQAAGSYNSPLHFGNGTRLTVT.